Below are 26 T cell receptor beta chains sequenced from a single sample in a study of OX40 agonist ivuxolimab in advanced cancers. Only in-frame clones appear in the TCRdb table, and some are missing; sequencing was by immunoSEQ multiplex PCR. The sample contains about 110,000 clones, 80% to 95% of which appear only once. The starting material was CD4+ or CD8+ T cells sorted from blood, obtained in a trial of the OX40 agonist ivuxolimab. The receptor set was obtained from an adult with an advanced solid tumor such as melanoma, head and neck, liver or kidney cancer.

CDR3 amino acids: CASSDPLAGSYEQYF. Here the CDR3 DNA reads TGTGCCAGCAGTGATCCGCTAGCGGGGTCCTACGAGCAGTACTTC. The chain couples TRBV2 to TRBJ2-5; 9 bases map to TRBD2. The J call may be faulty, since TRBJ2-7 better matches the DNA end. Per germline, CDR1 SNHLY and CDR2 FYNNEI. The CDR3 sequence is 15 residues long.

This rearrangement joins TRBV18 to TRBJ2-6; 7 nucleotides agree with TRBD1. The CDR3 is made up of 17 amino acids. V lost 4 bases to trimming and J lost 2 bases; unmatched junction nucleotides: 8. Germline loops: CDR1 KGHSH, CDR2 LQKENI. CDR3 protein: CASSLLTGVPGANVLTF. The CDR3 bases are TGTGCCAGCTCACTCCTAACAGGGGTACCTGGGGCCAACGTCCTGACTTTC.

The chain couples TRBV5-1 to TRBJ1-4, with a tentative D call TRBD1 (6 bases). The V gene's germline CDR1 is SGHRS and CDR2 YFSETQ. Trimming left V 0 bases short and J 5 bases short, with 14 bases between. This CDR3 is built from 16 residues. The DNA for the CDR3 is TGCGCCAGCAGCTTGGCCTCGGACAGCCCGAATGAAAAACTGTTTTTT. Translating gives CASSLASDSPNEKLFF. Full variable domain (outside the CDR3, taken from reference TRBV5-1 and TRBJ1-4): KAGVTQTPRYLIKTRGQQVTLSCSPISGHRSVSWYQQTPGQGLQFLFEYFSETQRNKGNFPGRFSGRQFSNSRSEMNVSTLELGDSALYLCASSLASDSPNEKLFFGSGTQLSVL.

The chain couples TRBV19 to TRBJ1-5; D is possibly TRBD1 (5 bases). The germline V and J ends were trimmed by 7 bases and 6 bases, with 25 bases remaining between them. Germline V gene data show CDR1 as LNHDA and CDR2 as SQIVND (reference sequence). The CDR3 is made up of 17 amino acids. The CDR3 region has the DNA TGTGCCAGTACCATGACCGGGGGGAATAGTAACTTTCAGCCCCAGCATTTT. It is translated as CASTMTGGNSNFQPQHF.

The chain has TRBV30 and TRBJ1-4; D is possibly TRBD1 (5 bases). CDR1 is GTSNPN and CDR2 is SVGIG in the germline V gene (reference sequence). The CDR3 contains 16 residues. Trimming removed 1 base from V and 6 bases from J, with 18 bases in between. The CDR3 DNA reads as TGTGCCTGGAGTGAGGCAGGGCCAACCTTTGATGAAAAACTGTTTTTT. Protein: CAWSEAGPTFDEKLFF. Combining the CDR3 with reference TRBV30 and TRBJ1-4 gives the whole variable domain SQTIHQWPATLVQPVGSPLSLECTVEGTSNPNLYWYRQAAGRGLQLLFYSVGIGQISSEVPQNLSASRPQDRQFILSSKKLLLSDSGFYLCAWSEAGPTFDEKLFFGSGTQLSVL.

The CDR3 coding sequence is TGCGCCAGCTCAACGTTTTGGGAAAGCAATCAGCCCCAGCATTTT. Translating gives CASSTFWESNQPQHF. The rearrangement links TRBV10-2 to TRBJ1-5; D uncertain. Germline assignment: CDR1 WSHSY and CDR2 SAAADI. The CDR3 totals 15 residues. Deletions cut 8 bases from V and 1 base from J, with 15 bases between.

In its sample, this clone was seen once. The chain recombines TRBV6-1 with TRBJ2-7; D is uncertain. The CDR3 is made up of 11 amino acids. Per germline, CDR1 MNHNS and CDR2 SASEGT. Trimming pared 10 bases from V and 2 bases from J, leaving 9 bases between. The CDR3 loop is CATYKTYEQYF. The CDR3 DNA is TGTGCCACCTACAAAACCTACGAGCAGTACTTC.

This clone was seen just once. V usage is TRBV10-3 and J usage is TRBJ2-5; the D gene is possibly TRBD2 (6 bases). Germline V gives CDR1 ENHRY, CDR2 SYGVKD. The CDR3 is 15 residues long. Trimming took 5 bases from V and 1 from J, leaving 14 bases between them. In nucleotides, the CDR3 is TGTGCCATCAGTCCCGTTCAGGGAGGCCAAGAGACCCAGTACTTC. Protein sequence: CAISPVQGGQETQYF.

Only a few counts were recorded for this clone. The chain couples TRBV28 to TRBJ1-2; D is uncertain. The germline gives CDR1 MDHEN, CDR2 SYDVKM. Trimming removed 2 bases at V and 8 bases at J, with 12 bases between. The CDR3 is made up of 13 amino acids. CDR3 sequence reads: CASSLGWKRGYTF. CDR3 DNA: TGTGCCAGCAGTTTAGGCTGGAAGAGAGGCTACACCTTC.

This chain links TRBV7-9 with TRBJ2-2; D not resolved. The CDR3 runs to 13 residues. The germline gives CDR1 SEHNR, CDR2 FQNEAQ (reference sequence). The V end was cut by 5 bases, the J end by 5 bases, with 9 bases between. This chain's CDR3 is CASSKDGTGELFF. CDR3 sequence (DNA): TGTGCCAGCAGCAAGGACGGTACCGGGGAGCTGTTTTTT.

The CDR3 is CASTPYRQGATNEKLFF. Written as DNA, the CDR3 is TGTGCCAGTACCCCCTACCGACAGGGAGCAACTAATGAAAAACTGTTTTTT. The chain uses TRBV19 and TRBJ1-4; 7 bases are shared with TRBD1. Germline loops: CDR1 LNHDA, CDR2 SQIVND (reference sequence). Losses at the gene ends were 7 bases for V and 0 bases for J; bases not matched to a gene: 11. The CDR3 is 17 residues long.

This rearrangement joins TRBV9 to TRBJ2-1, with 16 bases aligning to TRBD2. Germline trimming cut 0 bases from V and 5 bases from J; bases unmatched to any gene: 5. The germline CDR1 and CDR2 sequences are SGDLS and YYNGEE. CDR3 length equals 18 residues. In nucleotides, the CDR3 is TGTGCCAGCAGCGTAGTAGGGACTAGCGGGAGGGCTGACAATGAGCAGTTCTTC. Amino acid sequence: CASSVVGTSGRADNEQFF.

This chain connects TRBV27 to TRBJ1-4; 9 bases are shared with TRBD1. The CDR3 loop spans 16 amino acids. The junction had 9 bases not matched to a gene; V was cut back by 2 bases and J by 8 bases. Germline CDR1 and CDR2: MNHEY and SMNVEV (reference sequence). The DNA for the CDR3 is TGTGCCAGCAGTTTAACCGCCGGGACAGGGTGGGAAAAACTGTTTTTT. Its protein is CASSLTAGTGWEKLFF. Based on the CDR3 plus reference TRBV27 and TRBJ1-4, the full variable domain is EAQVTQNPRYLITVTGKKLTVTCSQNMNHEYMSWYRQDPGLGLRQIYYSMNVEVTDKGDVPEGYKVSRKEKRNFPLILESPSPNQTSLYFCASSLTAGTGWEKLFFGSGTQLSVL.

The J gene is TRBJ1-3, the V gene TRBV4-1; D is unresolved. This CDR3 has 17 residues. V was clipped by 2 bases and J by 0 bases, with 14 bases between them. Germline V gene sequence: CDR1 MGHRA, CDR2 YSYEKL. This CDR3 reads CASSQSPPGNSGNTIYF. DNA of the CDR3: TGCGCCAGCAGCCAATCACCACCGGGAAACTCTGGAAACACCATATATTTT.

The DNA of the CDR3 is TGTGCCAGCCGTTCTCCAGGGAACTCCTACGAGCAGTACTTC. Encoded protein: CASRSPGNSYEQYF. This chain uses TRBV6-5 with TRBJ2-7, with D tentatively TRBD1 (5 bases). CDR3 length equals 14 residues. Trimming cost V 8 bases and J 0 bases, with 14 bases left between them. Looked up from germline, CDR1 is MNHEY and CDR2 is SVGAGI.

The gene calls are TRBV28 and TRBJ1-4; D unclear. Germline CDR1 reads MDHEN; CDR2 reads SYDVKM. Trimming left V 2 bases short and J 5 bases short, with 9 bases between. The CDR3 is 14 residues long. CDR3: CASSLPGSNEKLFF. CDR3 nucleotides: TGTGCCAGCAGTTTACCTGGGTCAAATGAAAAACTGTTTTTT. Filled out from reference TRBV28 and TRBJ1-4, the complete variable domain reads DVKVTQSSRYLVKRTGEKVFLECVQDMDHENMFWYRQDPGLGLRLIYFSYDVKMKEKGDIPEGYSVSREKKERFSLILESASTNQTSMYLCASSLPGSNEKLFFGSGTQLSVL.

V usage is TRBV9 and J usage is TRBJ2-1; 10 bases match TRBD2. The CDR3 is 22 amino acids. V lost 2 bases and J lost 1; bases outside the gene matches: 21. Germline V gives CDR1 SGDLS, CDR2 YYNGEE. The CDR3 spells CASSVPSRAGGSGRESYNEQFF. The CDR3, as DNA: TGTGCCAGCAGCGTTCCGTCCCGGGCTGGAGGAAGCGGGAGGGAATCCTACAATGAGCAGTTCTTC.

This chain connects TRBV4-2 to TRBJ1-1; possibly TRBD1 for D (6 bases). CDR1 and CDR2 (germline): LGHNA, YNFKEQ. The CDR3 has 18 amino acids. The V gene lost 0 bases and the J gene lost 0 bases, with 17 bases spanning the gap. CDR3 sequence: CASSQERDIVPLNTEAFF. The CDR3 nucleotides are TGTGCCAGCAGCCAAGAGCGGGACATAGTCCCCCTGAACACTGAAGCTTTCTTT.

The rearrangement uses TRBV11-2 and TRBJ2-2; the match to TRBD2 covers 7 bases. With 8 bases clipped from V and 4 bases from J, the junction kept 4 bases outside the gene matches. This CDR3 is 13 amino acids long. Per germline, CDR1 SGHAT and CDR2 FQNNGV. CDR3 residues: CASVTGGTGELFF. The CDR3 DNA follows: TGTGCCAGCGTCACGGGGGGCACCGGGGAGCTGTTTTTT.

CDR3 amino acids: CASSTIDRGLGNTIYF. CDR3 DNA: TGTGCCAGCAGCACCATTGACAGGGGGCTTGGAAACACCATATATTTT. The chain joins TRBV7-6 to TRBJ1-3, with 10 bases that match TRBD1. V trimming: 5 bases; J trimming: 3 bases; junction bases outside the gene matches: 7. Per germline, CDR1 SGHVS and CDR2 FNYEAQ. CDR3 length: 16 residues.

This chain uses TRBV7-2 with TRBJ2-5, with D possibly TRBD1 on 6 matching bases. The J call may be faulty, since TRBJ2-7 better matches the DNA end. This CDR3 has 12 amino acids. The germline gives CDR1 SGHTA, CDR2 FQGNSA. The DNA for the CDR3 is TGTGCCAGCAGCCCACAGGGAAACGAGCAGTACTTC. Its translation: CASSPQGNEQYF.

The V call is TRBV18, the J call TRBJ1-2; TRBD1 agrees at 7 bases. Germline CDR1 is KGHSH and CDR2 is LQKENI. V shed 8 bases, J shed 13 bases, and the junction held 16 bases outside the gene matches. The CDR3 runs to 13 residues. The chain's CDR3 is CASSQDRDSPFTF. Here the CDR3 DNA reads TGTGCCAGCAGCCAGGACCGGGACAGCCCTTTCACCTTC.

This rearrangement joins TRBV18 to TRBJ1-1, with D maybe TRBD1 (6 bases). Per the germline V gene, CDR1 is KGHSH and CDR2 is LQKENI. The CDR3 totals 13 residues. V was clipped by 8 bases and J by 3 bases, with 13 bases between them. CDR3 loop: CASRTGIDTEAFF. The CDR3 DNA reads TGTGCCAGCCGAACAGGGATTGACACTGAAGCTTTCTTT.

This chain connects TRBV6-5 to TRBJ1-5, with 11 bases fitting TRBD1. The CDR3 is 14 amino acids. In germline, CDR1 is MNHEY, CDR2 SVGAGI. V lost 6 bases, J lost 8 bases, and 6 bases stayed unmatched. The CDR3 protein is CASSLDRGLKPQHF. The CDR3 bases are TGTGCCAGCAGCCTGGACAGGGGGCTTAAGCCCCAGCATTTT.

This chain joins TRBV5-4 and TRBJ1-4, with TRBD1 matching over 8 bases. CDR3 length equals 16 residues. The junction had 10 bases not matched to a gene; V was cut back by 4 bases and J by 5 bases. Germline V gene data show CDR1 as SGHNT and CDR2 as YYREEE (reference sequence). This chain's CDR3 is CASSREAGGANEKLFF. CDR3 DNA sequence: TGTGCCAGCAGCAGGGAGGCAGGGGGCGCGAATGAAAAACTGTTTTTT.

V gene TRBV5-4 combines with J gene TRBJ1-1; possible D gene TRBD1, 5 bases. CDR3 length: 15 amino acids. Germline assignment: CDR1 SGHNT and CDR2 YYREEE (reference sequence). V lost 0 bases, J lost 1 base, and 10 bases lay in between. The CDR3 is CASSLGGVANTEAFF. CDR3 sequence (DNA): TGTGCCAGCAGCTTGGGAGGGGTTGCGAACACTGAAGCTTTCTTT.